This section outlines one TCR beta chain sequence together with its context. TCRdb called the 5' RACE reads again in MiXCR, with one record for every CDR3 protein. The sample lists about 150,000 distinct CDR3 sequences; 25% were seen once. This sample is drawn from a study of T-cell memory formation after mild COVID-19. The CDR3 is 15 amino acids. Germline-derived CDR1 and CDR2 are SGHRS and YFSETQ. V trimming: 5 bases; J trimming: 1 base; junction bases outside the gene matches: 4. The chain couples TRBV5-1 to TRBJ2-3; 10 bases line up with TRBD1. This clonotype was sampled from an adult woman who had mild COVID-19 (a few samples of this study predate the infection). Cell type and time point are not known. Sequencing input: PBMCs or a T cell subset sorted from them (not recorded which). CDR3 sequence (DNA): TGCGCCAGCAGTCGCGGACAGGGGGGCACAGATACGCAGTATTTT. This gives the protein CASSRGQGGTDTQYF.